This T cell receptor beta chain was captured in a study of human T cells and chemical hapten exposure. Trimming cost V 8 bases and J 5 bases, with 18 bases left between them. The CDR3 runs to 14 residues. Per the germline V gene, CDR1 is SGHAT and CDR2 is FQDESV (reference sequence). Sample time point: patch test 2, 6 weeks after DPC sensitization. Treatment here: therapeutic diphenylcyclopropenone sensitization with weekly scalp DPC. Each CDR3 protein is one row after TCRdb ran MiXCR on the RACE reads. The sample yields roughly 92,000 distinct CDR3 sequences, more than 9.5% seen once. The sample holds a few counts of this clonotype.

The chain employs TRBV11-1 and TRBJ1-1; D might be TRBD1 (5 bases). The material was whole blood, obtained in connection with sensitization to the hapten diphenylcyclopropenone (DPC). The source of this sequence is a woman between 35 and 50 years old with alopecia areata. Some clones in this sample may be carry-over from other donors' samples. The DNA of the CDR3 is TGTGCCAGCGCCCGGGGCAGGGTGCGGACTGAAGCTTTCTTT. It yields the protein CASARGRVRTEAFF.